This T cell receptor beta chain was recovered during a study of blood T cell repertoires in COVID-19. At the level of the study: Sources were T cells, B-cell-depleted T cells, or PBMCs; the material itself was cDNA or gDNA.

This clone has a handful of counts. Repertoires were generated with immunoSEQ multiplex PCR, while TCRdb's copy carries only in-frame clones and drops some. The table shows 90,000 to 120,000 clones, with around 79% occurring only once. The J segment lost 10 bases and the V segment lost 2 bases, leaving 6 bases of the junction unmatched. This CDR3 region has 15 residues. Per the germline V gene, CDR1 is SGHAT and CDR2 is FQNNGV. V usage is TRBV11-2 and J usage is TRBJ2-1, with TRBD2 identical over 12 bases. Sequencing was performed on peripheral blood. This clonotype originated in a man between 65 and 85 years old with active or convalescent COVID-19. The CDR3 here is CASSLWTSGEGEQFF. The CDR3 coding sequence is TGTGCCAGCAGCTTATGGACTAGCGGGGAGGGGGAGCAGTTCTTC.